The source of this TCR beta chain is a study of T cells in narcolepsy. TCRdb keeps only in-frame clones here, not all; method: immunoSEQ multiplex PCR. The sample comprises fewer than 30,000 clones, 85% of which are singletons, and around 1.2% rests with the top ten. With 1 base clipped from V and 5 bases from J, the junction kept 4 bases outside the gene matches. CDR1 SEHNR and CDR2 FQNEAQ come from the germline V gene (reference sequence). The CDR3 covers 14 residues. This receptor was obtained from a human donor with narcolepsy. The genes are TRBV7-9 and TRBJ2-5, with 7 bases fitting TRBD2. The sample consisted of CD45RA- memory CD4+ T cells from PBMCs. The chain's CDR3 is CASSLGLAGETQYF. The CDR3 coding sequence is TGTGCCAGCAGCTTAGGACTAGCCGGGGAGACCCAGTACTTC.